The subject of this entry is one T cell receptor (beta chain). CDR1 is MNHEY and CDR2 is SVGAGI in the germline V gene. This CDR3 is built from 13 residues. Trimming removed 6 bases at V and 8 bases at J, with 13 bases between. The table came from immunoSEQ multiplex PCR; TCRdb's copy has only in-frame clones and leaves some out. The data hold about 97,000 clones, with 87% observed a single time. The data belong to a study of T cell responses to AZD1222 COVID-19 vaccine. The sequencing used peripheral blood, collected on day 0 of AZD1222 vaccination. This TCR came from an adult in good health. The chain recombines TRBV6-5 with TRBJ1-4, with TRBD1 as a possible D gene (6 bases). The CDR3 reads CASRRTVGEKLFF. The CDR3 DNA follows: TGTGCCAGCAGACGGACAGTCGGGGAAAAACTGTTTTTT.